This TCR beta chain originates from a study of beta chain features in type 1 diabetes. Study at large: Analysis included 107,917,701 sorted cells drawn from all samples. Study results and caveats: Shortening of TCRB CDR3s, moderate but significant, appeared in all four CD4+ subsets of Type 1 diabetes patients. PCR might favor shorter templates, equally in patients and controls.

Expressed TCRB transcripts were sequenced because the isolated RNA had all been reverse transcribed beforehand. Only in-frame clones appear in the TCRdb table, and some are missing; sequencing was by immunoSEQ multiplex PCR. This table holds over 500,000 clones, around 15% found once. Turning to this clone: The target antigen is unknown.

The CDR3 contains 13 residues. The V gene's germline CDR1 is MNHEY and CDR2 SMNVEV (reference sequence). V lost 5 bases, J lost 7 bases, and 13 bases lay in between. A single heparinised draw of approximately 110 mL on average was taken per donor. The specimen sequenced was naive CD4+ T cells from blood. The V and J genes are TRBV27 and TRBJ2-3, with D uncertain. This TCR was recovered from a man aged 18 to 30 in good health. The CDR3 DNA follows: TGTGCCAGCAGTACATCAGGCCTCCATACGCAGTATTTT. Translating gives CASSTSGLHTQYF.